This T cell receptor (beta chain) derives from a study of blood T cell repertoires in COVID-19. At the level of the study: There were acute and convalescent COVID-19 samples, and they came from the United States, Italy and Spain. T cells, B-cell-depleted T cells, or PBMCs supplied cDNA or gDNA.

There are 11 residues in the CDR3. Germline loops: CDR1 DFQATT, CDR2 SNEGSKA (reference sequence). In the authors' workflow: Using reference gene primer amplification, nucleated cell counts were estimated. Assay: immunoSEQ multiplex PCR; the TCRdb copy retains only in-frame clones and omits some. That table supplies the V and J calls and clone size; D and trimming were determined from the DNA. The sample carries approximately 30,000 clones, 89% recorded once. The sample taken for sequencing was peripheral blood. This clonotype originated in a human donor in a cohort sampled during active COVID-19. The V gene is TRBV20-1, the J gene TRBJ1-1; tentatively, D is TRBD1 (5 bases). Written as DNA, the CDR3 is TGCATCCCGGGGGTACCGCGGGAAGCTTTCTTT. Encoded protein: CIPGVPREAFF.